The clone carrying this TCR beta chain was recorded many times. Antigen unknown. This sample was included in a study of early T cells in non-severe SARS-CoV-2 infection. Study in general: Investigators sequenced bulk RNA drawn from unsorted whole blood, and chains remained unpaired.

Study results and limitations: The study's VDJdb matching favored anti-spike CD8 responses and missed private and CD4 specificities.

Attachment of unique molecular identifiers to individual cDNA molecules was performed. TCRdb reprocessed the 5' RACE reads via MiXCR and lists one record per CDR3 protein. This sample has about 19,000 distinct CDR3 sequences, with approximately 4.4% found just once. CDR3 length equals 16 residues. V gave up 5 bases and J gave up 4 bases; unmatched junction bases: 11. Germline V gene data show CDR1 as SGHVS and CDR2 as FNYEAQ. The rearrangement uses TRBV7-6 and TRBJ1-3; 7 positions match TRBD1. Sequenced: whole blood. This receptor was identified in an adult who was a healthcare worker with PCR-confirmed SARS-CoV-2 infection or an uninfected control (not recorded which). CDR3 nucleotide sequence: TGTGCCAGCAGCCCGCGACAGGGTCTGAAGGGAAACACCATATATTTT. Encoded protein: CASSPRQGLKGNTIYF.